The source of this T cell receptor beta chain is a study of blood T cell repertoires in COVID-19. The CDR3 runs to 15 residues. Germline values: CDR1 KGHDR, CDR2 SFDVKD. V shed 0 bases and J 6 bases; nucleotides not matched to a gene: 4. Only in-frame clones appear in the TCRdb table, and some are missing; sequencing was by immunoSEQ multiplex PCR. The table has about 350,000 clones, about nine tenths seen once. This clone has more than one count but fewer than ten. The receptor was isolated from a woman aged 25 to 45 who had been exposed to COVID-19. The material sequenced was PBMCs or T cells enriched from blood (not recorded which). The V call is TRBV24-1, the J call TRBJ2-1; TRBD1 agrees at 7 bases. In DNA form, the CDR3 reads TGTGCCACCAGTGATTTGGACAGGGCTAGCAATGAGCAGTTCTTC. Protein product: CATSDLDRASNEQFF.